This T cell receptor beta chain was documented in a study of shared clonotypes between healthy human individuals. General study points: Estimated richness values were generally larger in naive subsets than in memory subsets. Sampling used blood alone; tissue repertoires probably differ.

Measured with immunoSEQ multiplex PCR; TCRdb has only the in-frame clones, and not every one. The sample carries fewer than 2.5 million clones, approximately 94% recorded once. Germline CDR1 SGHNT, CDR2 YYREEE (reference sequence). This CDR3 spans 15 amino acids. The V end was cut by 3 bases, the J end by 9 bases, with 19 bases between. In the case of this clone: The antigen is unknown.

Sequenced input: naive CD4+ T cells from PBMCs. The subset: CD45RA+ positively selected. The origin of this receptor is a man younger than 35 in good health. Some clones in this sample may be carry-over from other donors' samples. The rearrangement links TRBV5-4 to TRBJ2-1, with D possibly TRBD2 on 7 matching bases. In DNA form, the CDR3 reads TGTGCCAGCAGCTCAGGTGGGGGGGGCCCGGGTGAGCAGTTCTTC. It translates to CASSSGGGGPGEQFF.